These 19 T cell receptor beta chains came from one sample sequenced in a study of response to subunit inactivated influenza vaccine. MiXCR, applied by TCRdb to the RT-PCR reads, yields one record per CDR3 protein. The repertoire holds about 520,000 distinct CDR3 sequences, with about a tenth as singletons. Sequenced material: PBMCs from blood, taken around seven weeks after vaccination. These receptor sequences come from a man aged 45-65 years who received an inactivated influenza vaccine.

This clonotype occurred a few times. The chain links TRBV20-1 to TRBJ2-7; D ambiguous. The length of the CDR3 is 14 residues. V dropped 0 bases and J dropped 2 bases, with 11 bases sitting between them. The germline gives CDR1 DFQATT, CDR2 SNEGSKA (reference sequence). The DNA of the CDR3 is TGCAGTGCTAGAGATATTCAGGCCGCCTACGAGCAGTACTTC. Translated: CSARDIQAAYEQYF.

In DNA form, the CDR3 reads TGCAGTGGCAGTCCTTCTAGCGGGGCAGCCTACGAGCAGTACTTC. It codes for CSGSPSSGAAYEQYF. The chain couples TRBV20-1 to TRBJ2-7, with TRBD2 matching over 9 bases. The germline CDR1 and CDR2 sequences are DFQATT and SNEGSKA (reference sequence). This CDR3 comprises 15 residues. V lost 7 bases and J lost 2; bases outside the gene matches: 12.

The chain links TRBV12-3 or TRBV12-4 to TRBJ1-1; D is ambiguous. V was shortened by 5 bases and J by 1 base, with 14 bases between the two germline ends. The CDR3 contains 15 residues. CDR3 sequence reads: CASSHRRTANTEAFF. The CDR3 DNA is TGTGCCAGCAGTCACAGACGGACGGCGAACACTGAAGCTTTCTTT.

This clonotype turned up a few times. The chain is built from TRBV20-1 and TRBJ2-7, with 9 nucleotides matching TRBD2. From germline, CDR1 is DFQATT and CDR2 SNEGSKA (reference sequence). The CDR3 is 13 residues long. V was clipped by 3 bases and J by 9 bases; unmatched bases: 9. The CDR3 loop is CSASLAGGPMQYF. The CDR3 bases are TGCAGTGCTAGCTTGGCGGGAGGGCCCATGCAGTACTTC.

In this sample, this clonotype turned up many times. V gene TRBV6-6 combines with J gene TRBJ2-3; no reliable D call. CDR1 is MNHNY and CDR2 is SVGAGI in the germline V gene (reference sequence). This CDR3 spans 11 amino acids. V was clipped by 7 bases and J by 6 bases, with 8 bases between them. In DNA, the CDR3 is TGTGCCAGCACCTATGGGGATACGCAGTATTTT. Amino acid sequence: CASTYGDTQYF.

The rearrangement uses TRBV5-1 and TRBJ2-7, with 9 bases that match TRBD1. The CDR3 runs 15 residues. Germline V gives CDR1 SGHRS, CDR2 YFSETQ. Losses at the gene ends were 4 bases for V and 2 bases for J; bases not matched to a gene: 7. CDR3 residues: CASSTGTGITYEQYF. The CDR3 DNA is TGCGCCAGCAGCACCGGGACAGGGATTACCTACGAGCAGTACTTC.

This clonotype occurred a few times. The chain uses TRBV24-1 and TRBJ2-1; 8 bases agree with TRBD2. The germline CDR1 and CDR2 sequences are KGHDR and SFDVKD. J was trimmed by 2 bases and V by 2 bases; bases with no gene match: 7. The CDR3 contains 17 residues. As DNA, the CDR3 is TGTGCCACCAGTGATTCCTTTAGCGGGGACCCCTACAATGAGCAGTTCTTC. Translation gives CATSDSFSGDPYNEQFF.

This clonotype has a count of ten or more. The chain recombines TRBV10-3 with TRBJ2-2, with 8 nucleotides matching TRBD1. J lost 0 bases, V lost 6 bases, and 6 bases had no gene match. Per the germline V gene, CDR1 is ENHRY and CDR2 is SYGVKD. The CDR3 length is 16 residues. CDR3 residues: CAIRQTGDANTGELFF. CDR3 DNA: TGTGCCATCAGACAGACAGGGGATGCGAACACCGGGGAGCTGTTTTTT.

J is TRBJ2-5 and V is TRBV5-1; D call uncertain. Germline V gene lookup returns CDR1 SGHRS and CDR2 YFSETQ. The CDR3 is made up of 13 amino acids. Trimming took 6 bases from V and 1 from J, leaving 10 bases between them. The CDR3 nucleotides read TGCGCCAGCAATAACCCGGGCCAAGAGACCCAGTACTTC. This encodes CASNNPGQETQYF.

This clonotype was counted at least ten times. V is TRBV29-1 and J is TRBJ1-1; tentatively, D is TRBD1 (5 bases). Germline-derived CDR1 and CDR2 are SQVTM and ANQGSEA. This CDR3 spans 12 amino acids. Between the trimmed V and J ends, which lost 7 bases and 0 bases, there was a span of 9 bases. For the CDR3, the DNA is TGCAGCGCCCGGACATTGAACACTGAAGCTTTCTTT. Amino acids: CSARTLNTEAFF.

This clonotype was seen repeatedly, ten times or more. This chain connects TRBV12-3 or TRBV12-4 to TRBJ2-7; D perhaps matches TRBD2 (5 bases). The CDR3 consists of 13 residues. V dropped 6 bases and J dropped 3 bases, with 12 bases sitting between them. CDR3 in amino acids: CASSFRGSYEQYF. CDR3 bases: TGTGCCAGCAGCTTTCGAGGGAGCTACGAGCAGTACTTC.

In this sample, this clonotype turned up a few times. V is TRBV10-3 and J is TRBJ2-2, with 7 bases that match TRBD2. The CDR3 is made up of 15 amino acids. V trimming: 7 bases; J trimming: 0 bases; junction bases outside the gene matches: 5. The germline gives CDR1 ENHRY, CDR2 SYGVKD. The CDR3 sequence is CAIKPGLSNTGELFF. CDR3 bases: TGTGCCATCAAACCGGGACTATCGAACACCGGGGAGCTGTTTTTT.

The CDR3 nucleotides are TGTGCCATCAGTAACGAACTAGCTCTAAGGGTGGAAGAGACCCAGTACTTC. This encodes CAISNELALRVEETQYF. This sequence joins TRBV10-3 and TRBJ2-5, with TRBD2 as a possible D gene (6 bases). Germline-derived CDR1 and CDR2 are ENHRY and SYGVKD. V gave up 5 bases and J gave up 3 bases, with 22 bases separating them. CDR3 size: 17 residues.

The chain uses TRBV4-2 and TRBJ1-1, with 9 bases fitting TRBD1. The germline gives CDR1 LGHNA, CDR2 YNFKEQ. V lost 1 base to trimming and J lost 5 bases; unmatched junction nucleotides: 8. This CDR3 contains 16 residues. CDR3 nucleotide sequence: TGTGCCAGCAGCCAAGTTAGAAGACAGGGGGGGACTGAAGCTTTCTTT. This encodes CASSQVRRQGGTEAFF.

J is TRBJ1-1 and V is TRBV20-1; TRBD1 is a possible D gene (5 bases). V lost 6 bases, J lost 4 bases, and 9 bases lay in between. Germline V gene sequence: CDR1 DFQATT, CDR2 SNEGSKA (reference sequence). The CDR3 has 11 residues. CDR3 region: CSALRGTEAFF. The DNA for the CDR3 is TGCAGTGCCCTTAGGGGCACTGAAGCTTTCTTT.

This clonotype was detected ten times or more. The genes are TRBV4-2 and TRBJ2-7; 9 positions match TRBD1. Looked up from germline, CDR1 is LGHNA and CDR2 is YNFKEQ. Trimming removed 1 base from V and 3 bases from J; junction bases left unmatched: 4. The CDR3 loop spans 15 amino acids. DNA for the CDR3: TGTGCCAGCAGCCAAGTGTCGGGACAGGGCTACGAGCAGTACTTC. As protein: CASSQVSGQGYEQYF.

This chain links TRBV20-1 with TRBJ1-1; 8 positions match TRBD1. Losses at the gene ends were 5 bases for V and 3 bases for J; bases not matched to a gene: 11. The germline V gene has CDR1 DFQATT and CDR2 SNEGSKA (reference sequence). The CDR3 is 15 amino acids. The CDR3 sequence: CSAPRPDRADTEAFF. CDR3 nucleotide sequence: TGCAGTGCTCCCCGACCGGACAGGGCAGACACTGAAGCTTTCTTT.

The J gene is TRBJ2-1, the V gene TRBV9; possible D gene TRBD2, 5 bases. Germline V gives CDR1 SGDLS, CDR2 YYNGEE. The CDR3 loop spans 15 amino acids. V dropped 3 bases and J dropped 6 bases, with 16 bases sitting between them. CDR3 DNA: TGTGCCAGCAGCGAAACCGGGAATGGAGGCAATGAGCAGTTCTTC. Its translation: CASSETGNGGNEQFF.

A few counts support this clonotype. This rearrangement joins TRBV15 to TRBJ2-6; D is undetermined. V lost 1 base, J lost 1 base, and 14 bases lay in between. Germline loops: CDR1 LNHNV, CDR2 YYDKDF (reference sequence). This CDR3 contains 18 residues. The CDR3 nucleotides read TGTGCCACCAGCAGAGTAGGTAATCTGGATTCTGGGGCCAACGTCCTGACTTTC. It is translated as CATSRVGNLDSGANVLTF.